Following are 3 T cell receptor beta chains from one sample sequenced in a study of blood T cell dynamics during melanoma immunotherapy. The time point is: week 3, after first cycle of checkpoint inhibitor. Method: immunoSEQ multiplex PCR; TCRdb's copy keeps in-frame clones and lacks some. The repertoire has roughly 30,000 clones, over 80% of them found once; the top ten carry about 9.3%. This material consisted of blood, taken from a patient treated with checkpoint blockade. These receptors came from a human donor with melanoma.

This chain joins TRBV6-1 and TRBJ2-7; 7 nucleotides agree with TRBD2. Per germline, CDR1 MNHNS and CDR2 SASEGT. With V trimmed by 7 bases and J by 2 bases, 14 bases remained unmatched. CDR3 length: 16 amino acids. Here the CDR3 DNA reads TGTGCCAGCACTGATTCCGTAGCGGGTCCTCCCTACGAGCAGTACTTC. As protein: CASTDSVAGPPYEQYF.

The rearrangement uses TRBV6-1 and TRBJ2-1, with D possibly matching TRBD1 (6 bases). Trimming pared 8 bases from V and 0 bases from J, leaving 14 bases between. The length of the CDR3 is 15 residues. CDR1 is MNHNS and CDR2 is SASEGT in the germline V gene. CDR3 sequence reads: CASSTWDNSYNEQFF. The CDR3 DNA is TGTGCCAGCTCTACCTGGGACAACTCCTACAATGAGCAGTTCTTC.

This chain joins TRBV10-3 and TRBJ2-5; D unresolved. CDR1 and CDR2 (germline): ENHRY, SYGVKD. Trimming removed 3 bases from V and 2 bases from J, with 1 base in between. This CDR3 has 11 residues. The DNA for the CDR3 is TGTGCCATCAGTGAACAAGAGACCCAGTACTTC. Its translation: CAISEQETQYF.